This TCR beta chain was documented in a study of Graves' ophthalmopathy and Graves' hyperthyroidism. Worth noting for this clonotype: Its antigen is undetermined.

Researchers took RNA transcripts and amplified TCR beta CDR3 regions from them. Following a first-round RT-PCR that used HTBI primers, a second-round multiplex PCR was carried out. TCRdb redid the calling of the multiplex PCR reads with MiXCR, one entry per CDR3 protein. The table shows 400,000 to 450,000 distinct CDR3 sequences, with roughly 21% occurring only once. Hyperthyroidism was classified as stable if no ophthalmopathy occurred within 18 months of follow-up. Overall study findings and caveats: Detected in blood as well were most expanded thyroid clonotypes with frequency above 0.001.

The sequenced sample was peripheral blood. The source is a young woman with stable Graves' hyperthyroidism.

CDR3 in DNA: TGTGCCAGCAGCCAGGGACAAAGTTCTGGGGCCAACGTCCTGACTTTC. Its protein is CASSQGQSSGANVLTF. The chain has TRBV7-6 and TRBJ2-6; TRBD1 might be the D (6 bases). The germline CDR1 and CDR2 sequences are SGHVS and FNYEAQ. This CDR3 comprises 16 residues. V was cut by 5 bases and J by 1 base, with 12 bases left in between. Filled out from reference TRBV7-6 and TRBJ2-6, the complete variable domain reads GAGVSQSPRYKVTKRGQDVALRCDPISGHVSLYWYRQALGQGPEFLTYFNYEAQQDKSGLPNDRFSAERPEGSISTLTIQRTEQRDSAMYRCASSQGQSSGANVLTFGAGSRLTVL.